These T cell receptor beta chains were read from a single sample in a study of OX40 agonist ivuxolimab in advanced cancers. Here immunoSEQ multiplex PCR was the method, and the copy in TCRdb shows in-frame clones only, minus some. The repertoire has 60,000 to 85,000 clones, roughly 90% of them found once; the top ten carry 0.3% to 0.45%. Sequencing used CD4+ or CD8+ T cells sorted from blood, obtained in a trial of the OX40 agonist ivuxolimab. These receptors were obtained from an adult with an advanced solid tumor such as melanoma, head and neck, liver or kidney cancer. The CDR3 runs from the conserved cysteine through the conserved F or W.

TRBV19,TRBJ1-1,CASSIQGVNTEAFF
TRBV15,TRBJ2-5,CATSRVGEGEIPYF
TRBV28,TRBJ2-7,CATTGVSYEQYF
TRBV25-1,TRBJ2-5,CASSLYLAGRQETQYF
TRBV6-1,TRBJ1-1,CASSAWDRNTEAFF
TRBV29-1,TRBJ2-4,CSAESQGENIQYF
TRBV30,TRBJ1-2,CAWSRPGGNGYTF
TRBV7-3,TRBJ2-2,CASSLLGGSNTGELFF
TRBV11-2,TRBJ2-5,CASSVIGAIKETQYF
TRBV2,TRBJ2-1,CASSELGGFEQFF
TRBV5-8,TRBJ2-2,CASSRWDSSTGELFF
TRBV10-3,TRBJ1-5,CAISAFPQGLSQHF
TRBV21-1,TRBJ2-5,CASSKTAGTPDGLAGAETQYF
TRBV7-9,TRBJ2-1,CASSLSAAGTSYNEQFF
TRBV5-1,TRBJ2-1,CASSLAAGSYNEQFF
TRBV27,TRBJ1-2,CASSLSPTGYYGYTF
TRBV30,TRBJ2-3,CAWSGGRTDTQYF
TRBV7-3,TRBJ2-2,CASSLAGELFF
TRBV5-1,TRBJ2-3,CASSFEGQGTDTQYF
TRBV6-6,TRBJ2-1,CASSQGQGLYNEQFF
TRBV18,TRBJ2-5,CASPVPGATETQYF
TRBV19,TRBJ2-3,CATSFRGGAKSTDTQYF
TRBV7-7,TRBJ2-5,CASSRGGTETQYF
TRBV5-1,TRBJ2-1,CASSLALAASDEQFF
TRBV27,TRBJ2-3,CASSLWLTGGVTDTQYF
TRBV18,TRBJ1-5,CASSISATTNQPQHF
TRBV7-2,TRBJ1-4,CASSVRQGTGEKLFF
TRBV6-5,TRBJ2-5,CASSYSFGTQYF
TRBV6-5,TRBJ2-2,CASSYAGELFF
TRBV28,TRBJ1-2,CASSPPKAGGYGYTF
TRBV6-5,TRBJ2-5,CASSYHLGAGETQYF
TRBV19,TRBJ1-2,CASSETGDSHYGYTF
TRBV9,TRBJ2-2,CASSIGTSGSPGELFF
TRBV28,TRBJ2-5,CASRLAQETQYF
TRBV5-1,TRBJ2-1,CASSVPGTGGDQQFF
TRBV2,TRBJ1-2,CASSGTDRYGYTF
TRBV4-1,TRBJ2-7,CASSQALAGGPYEQYF
TRBV5-1,TRBJ1-4,CASSLMGGEKLFF
TRBV14,TRBJ2-3,CASSKGQGRDTDTQYF
TRBV5-1,TRBJ2-2,CASSLMGLSNTGELFF